These 9 T cell receptor beta chains were all obtained from the same sample, sequenced in a study of blood T cell repertoires in COVID-19 (dated by TCRdb to the early 2020s). Receptors were amplified or captured by the immunoSEQ multiplex PCR assay. This is the immuneACCESS table as TCRdb keeps it, with only in-frame sequences that have V and J called. A part of the clones is gone; compared with another copy, unresolved V genes explain less than half, and the rest is unexplained. The sample table lists about 140,000 clones, approximately 82% of them with a count of one. In total, the top ten clones hold roughly 1.6% of the sample. The specimen was peripheral blood. These receptors were collected from a human donor in a cohort sampled during active COVID-19.

The chain recombines TRBV4-3 with TRBJ1-2, with D tentatively TRBD1 (6 bases). The CDR3 extends over 15 amino acids. The V gene's germline CDR1 is LGHNA and CDR2 YSLEER. Trimming removed 1 base from V and 1 base from J, with 10 bases in between. In nucleotides, the CDR3 is TGCGCCAGCAGCCAAGGGACAGAGGTTAACTATGGCTACACCTTC. The encoded protein is CASSQGTEVNYGYTF.

The rearrangement links TRBV18 to TRBJ2-7, with TRBD1 matching over 7 bases. Trimming took 3 bases from V and 0 from J; bases not matched to a gene: 5. The CDR3 has 15 amino acids. CDR1 is KGHSH, CDR2 LQKENI, per germline. CDR3 coding DNA: TGTGCCAGCTCACCCCCAGGGGACAGCTCCTACGAGCAGTACTTC. As protein: CASSPPGDSSYEQYF.

The chain combines TRBV7-8 with TRBJ2-7; TRBD1 agrees at 9 bases. V lost 6 bases and J lost 3; bases outside the gene matches: 6. CDR1 SGHVS and CDR2 FQNEAQ come from the germline V gene. The CDR3 extends over 14 amino acids. This chain's CDR3 is CASSPRTGVYEQYF. Written as DNA, the CDR3 is TGTGCCAGCAGTCCCCGGACAGGGGTCTACGAGCAGTACTTC.

The J gene is TRBJ2-5, the V gene TRBV6-5; 8 nucleotides match TRBD2. This CDR3 is 15 amino acids long. With V trimmed by 6 bases and J by 6 bases, 12 bases remained unmatched. Germline lookup yields CDR1 MNHEY and CDR2 SVGAGI. For the CDR3, the DNA is TGTGCCAGCAGCCCCATTACGGGACTAGTACAGACCCAGTACTTC. Protein product: CASSPITGLVQTQYF.

The chain links TRBV11-2 to TRBJ2-7; D ambiguous. Trimming took off 2 bases at V and 0 bases at J, with 11 bases between the two ends. CDR3 size: 15 residues. Germline V gene sequence: CDR1 SGHAT, CDR2 FQNNGV. DNA of the CDR3: TGTGCCAGCAGCTTACTACGGGTGAGCTCCTACGAGCAGTACTTC. Amino acids: CASSLLRVSSYEQYF.

This chain joins TRBV30 and TRBJ2-1, with 15 bases fitting TRBD2. Germline V gives CDR1 GTSNPN, CDR2 SVGIG (reference sequence). Unmatched junction bases numbered 10, after V lost 2 bases and J lost 8 bases. This CDR3 is built from 17 residues. The CDR3 bases are TGTGCCTGGAGTTCCACCGGGACTAGCGGGAGGATCGATGAGCAGTTCTTC. Protein: CAWSSTGTSGRIDEQFF.

The chain carries TRBV12-3 or TRBV12-4 and TRBJ1-5; D remains unclear. This CDR3 has 12 amino acids. The V end lost 8 bases, the J end lost 7 bases, and 12 bases lay between the germline ends. This CDR3 reads CASRQRGQPQHF. The CDR3 DNA is TGTGCCAGCCGCCAGAGAGGCCAGCCCCAGCATTTT.

The chain carries TRBV7-3 and TRBJ2-2, with 8 positions matching TRBD2. CDR3 length equals 15 residues. V was pared by 5 bases and J by 4 bases, with 6 bases of the junction left unmatched. CDR1 SGHTA and CDR2 FQGTGA come from the germline V gene. CDR3 protein: CASSPTGTSTGELFF. The DNA for the CDR3 is TGTGCCAGCAGCCCCACCGGGACTAGCACCGGGGAGCTGTTTTTT.

The rearrangement joins TRBV16 to TRBJ2-5; no clear D. Trimming removed 0 bases from V and 1 base from J, with 12 bases in between. CDR3 length: 16 amino acids. Germline CDR1 is KGHSY and CDR2 is FQNENV. In DNA, the CDR3 is TGTGCCAGCAGCCAATCTCCCCCAGGAATCCAAGAGACCCAGTACTTC. As protein: CASSQSPPGIQETQYF. The variable domain in full, completed from reference TRBV16 and TRBJ2-5, reads GEEVAQTPKHLVRGEGQKAKLYCAPIKGHSYVFWYQQVLKNEFKFLISFQNENVFDETGMPKERFSAKCLPNSPCSLEIQATKLEDSAVYFCASSQSPPGIQETQYFGPGTRLLVL.